This TCR beta chain was observed in a study of blood T cell repertoires in COVID-19. Per the original methods: Estimation of nucleated cell counts was performed using reference gene primer amplification. TCRdb's copy holds only in-frame clones and misses some; the assay was immunoSEQ multiplex PCR. V, J and clone size reflect that table, while D and trimming were determined from the DNA. The sample lists some 270,000 clones; 86% were seen once. The CDR3 is 14 amino acids. Trimming removed 5 bases at V and 0 bases at J, with 11 bases between. Per the germline V gene, CDR1 is SGHTS and CDR2 is YDEGEE. Sequencing was performed on peripheral blood. This sequence originates from a man aged 40-55 years with active or convalescent COVID-19. This chain connects TRBV5-8 to TRBJ1-1; D perhaps matches TRBD1 (5 bases). CDR3 coding DNA: TGTGCCAGCAGAAATCCACAGGTGAACACTGAAGCTTTCTTT. It yields the protein CASRNPQVNTEAFF.